Following are 22 T cell receptor beta chains from one sample sequenced in a study of beta chain features in type 1 diabetes. Study findings and constraints: A moderate, significant TCRB CDR3 shortening appeared in type 1 diabetes across four CD4+ subsets.

These receptors have no known antigen. Every bit of the isolated RNA underwent reverse transcription, so sequencing read expressed TCRB transcripts. Sequencing used immunoSEQ multiplex PCR; TCRdb keeps in-frame clones, though not all of them. This sample has some 240,000 clones; more than 15% occur once, and the top ten carry approximately 0.087%. Specimen: naive CD4+ T cells from blood. Receptors were obtained from a man aged 30 to 45 with type 1 diabetes.

The table lists this clone with a few counts. The J gene is TRBJ2-5, the V gene TRBV4-2, with 8 bases matching TRBD1. The CDR3 sequence is 14 residues long. V dropped 1 base and J dropped 5; count of bases not matched to a gene: 3. Germline V gene sequence: CDR1 LGHNA, CDR2 YNFKEQ. CDR3: CASSQGTGRETQYF. Written as DNA, the CDR3 is TGTGCCAGCAGCCAAGGGACAGGGCGGGAGACCCAGTACTTC.

The chain combines TRBV30 with TRBJ1-1, with no clear D. Germline V gene sequence: CDR1 GTSNPN, CDR2 SVGIG (reference sequence). Trimming took 3 bases from V and 7 from J, leaving 9 bases between them. The CDR3 totals 11 residues. The CDR3 sequence: CAWRAPGEAFF. CDR3 bases: TGTGCCTGGAGGGCTCCCGGTGAAGCTTTCTTT.

This clone turned up a few times. The rearrangement uses TRBV29-1 and TRBJ2-2; D possibly uses TRBD1 or TRBD2 (5 bases each). The CDR3 extends over 14 amino acids. Between the trimmed V and J ends, which lost 0 bases and 6 bases, there was a span of 11 bases. Per the germline V gene, CDR1 is SQVTM and CDR2 is ANQGSEA. CDR3: CSVEDDRGAGELFF. In nucleotides, the CDR3 is TGCAGCGTTGAAGATGATAGGGGAGCCGGGGAGCTGTTTTTT.

The chain has TRBV5-1 and TRBJ2-3; the D gene is possibly TRBD1 (6 bases). The CDR3 is made up of 16 amino acids. Trimming cost V 4 bases and J 0 bases, with 15 bases left between them. The V gene's germline CDR1 is SGHRS and CDR2 YFSETQ. The CDR3 coding sequence is TGCGCCAGCAGCCATGGGACACTTGCTAGCACAGATACGCAGTATTTT. Its protein product is CASSHGTLASTDTQYF.

This clone came up a few times. The sample holds other DNA sequences that translate to the same CDR3. This sequence joins TRBV29-1 and TRBJ2-5, with D uncertain. The V gene lost 6 bases and the J gene lost 2 bases, with 4 bases spanning the gap. The CDR3 loop spans 10 amino acids. The V gene's germline CDR1 is SQVTM and CDR2 ANQGSEA. CDR3 sequence reads: CSVEQETQYF. The CDR3 DNA follows: TGCAGCGTGGAACAAGAGACCCAGTACTTC.

The chain recombines TRBV30 with TRBJ1-1; no clear D. CDR3 length equals 13 residues. Trimming stripped 4 bases from V and 2 bases from J, with 11 bases between. Per the germline V gene, CDR1 is GTSNPN and CDR2 is SVGIG (reference sequence). CDR3 sequence: CAWKSWVNTEAFF. CDR3 nucleotide sequence: TGTGCCTGGAAAAGTTGGGTTAACACTGAAGCTTTCTTT.

This clone has just one count. The rearrangement uses TRBV9 and TRBJ2-3; the match to TRBD2 covers 9 bases. Germline assignment: CDR1 SGDLS and CDR2 YYNGEE. J was trimmed by 2 bases and V by 0 bases; bases with no gene match: 7. The CDR3 is 17 residues long. The CDR3 DNA follows: TGTGCCAGCAGCGTAGCTATTACTAGCGGGTCCACAGATACGCAGTATTTT. It translates to CASSVAITSGSTDTQYF.

The CDR3 DNA reads as TGTGCCAGCAGTTTCCCCGGCTCAATGGGGCAGTTCTTC. Its protein product is CASSFPGSMGQFF. The V and J genes are TRBV27 and TRBJ2-1; D remains ambiguous. Germline V lookup: CDR1 MNHEY, CDR2 SMNVEV (reference sequence). Trimming took 3 bases from V and 12 from J, leaving 15 bases between them. The CDR3 has 13 amino acids.

J is TRBJ2-3 and V is TRBV27; 10 bases agree with TRBD2. J was trimmed by 5 bases and V by 6 bases; bases with no gene match: 2. The germline V gene has CDR1 MNHEY and CDR2 SMNVEV (reference sequence). The CDR3 extends over 13 amino acids. The DNA of the CDR3 is TGTGCCAGCAGAGTAGCGGGAGGAGATACGCAGTATTTT. Translation gives CASRVAGGDTQYF.

This clone was observed a handful of times. This chain uses TRBV25-1 with TRBJ2-7; D ambiguous. Trimming stripped 6 bases from V and 11 bases from J, with 14 bases between. The CDR3 runs 11 residues. The V gene's germline CDR1 is MGHDK and CDR2 SYGVNS. The CDR3 DNA reads as TGTGCCAGCAGAGGACGGATCCCAGAGTACTTC. It codes for CASRGRIPEYF.

This chain joins TRBV29-1 and TRBJ2-7; D not certain. CDR1 is SQVTM and CDR2 is ANQGSEA in the germline V gene. The length of the CDR3 is 13 residues. V lost 3 bases and J 5 bases, leaving 14 bases between the germline ends. The CDR3 region has the DNA TGCAGCGTTGAGGACCAGCTAGACGACGAGCAGTACTTC. Amino acid sequence: CSVEDQLDDEQYF.

The rearrangement uses TRBV4-3 and TRBJ2-3; no reliable D call. V lost 0 bases to trimming and J lost 6 bases, with 7 bases between them. The CDR3 contains 13 residues. The germline gives CDR1 LGHNA, CDR2 YSLEER. CDR3 DNA: TGCGCCAGCAGCCAAGAGGACCAGGATACGCAGTATTTT. It specifies CASSQEDQDTQYF.

This chain joins TRBV7-2 and TRBJ2-3, with 7 positions matching TRBD1. This CDR3 region has 16 residues. The junction had 9 bases not matched to a gene; V was cut back by 4 bases and J by 2 bases. Germline CDR1 SGHTA, CDR2 FQGNSA. CDR3 DNA: TGTGCCAGCAGCTCGAGCCGGGACAGATTCACAGATACGCAGTATTTT. Translating it yields CASSSSRDRFTDTQYF.

The chain links TRBV20-1 to TRBJ1-1; D perhaps matches TRBD1 (6 bases). V lost 6 bases, J lost 6 bases, and 11 bases lay in between. CDR3 length: 11 residues. Germline V gene lookup returns CDR1 DFQATT and CDR2 SNEGSKA (reference sequence). CDR3 DNA sequence: TGCAGTGCAGGGACATGGCCTGAAGCTTTCTTT. Its translation is CSAGTWPEAFF.

This clone showed up just a few times. The chain uses TRBV29-1 and TRBJ2-3, with D hard to call. The CDR3 is 13 residues long. CDR1 SQVTM and CDR2 ANQGSEA come from the germline V gene. V gave up 5 bases and J gave up 0 bases, with 9 bases separating them. The CDR3 loop reads CSVLKPSTDTQYF. The CDR3 DNA reads as TGCAGCGTTTTAAAACCGAGCACAGATACGCAGTATTTT.

This chain links TRBV9 with TRBJ1-1, with unresolved D. V lost 0 bases and J lost 0, with 9 bases in between. There are 15 residues in the CDR3. Germline-derived CDR1 and CDR2 are SGDLS and YYNGEE. CDR3 DNA sequence: TGTGCCAGCAGCGTAGGAGTGGGGATGAACACTGAAGCTTTCTTT. Translated: CASSVGVGMNTEAFF.

This clone has more than one count but fewer than ten. The sample carries other DNA sequences with the same CDR3. The chain uses TRBV7-2 and TRBJ1-1; D unclear. Per germline, CDR1 SGHTA and CDR2 FQGNSA. The CDR3 consists of 11 residues. The V end was cut by 6 bases, the J end by 0 bases, with 2 bases between. The CDR3 spells CASSLNTEAFF. The CDR3 DNA follows: TGTGCCAGCAGTTTGAACACTGAAGCTTTCTTT.

The J gene is TRBJ2-5, the V gene TRBV5-6, with 11 bases that match TRBD1. J lost 3 bases, V lost 4 bases, and 5 bases had no gene match. CDR3 length: 15 amino acids. Germline-derived CDR1 and CDR2 are SGHDT and YYEEEE. The CDR3 region has the DNA TGTGCCAGCAGCCTCCCGGGACAGGGGGAAGAGACCCAGTACTTC. Its translation: CASSLPGQGEETQYF. The whole variable domain, remainder taken from reference TRBV5-6 and TRBJ2-5, is DAGVTQSPTHLIKTRGQQVTLRCSPKSGHDTVSWYQQALGQGPQFIFQYYEEEERQRGNFPDRFSGHQFPNYSSELNVNALLLGDSALYLCASSLPGQGEETQYFGPGTRLLVL.

V usage is TRBV19 and J usage is TRBJ2-4; D possibly corresponds to TRBD2 (6 bases). V was pared by 6 bases and J by 3 bases, with 12 bases between. The CDR3 totals 14 residues. Germline CDR1 is LNHDA and CDR2 is SQIVND (reference sequence). The DNA for the CDR3 is TGTGCCAGTAGAGGCGGGACGCACAAAAACATTCAGTACTTC. The encoded protein is CASRGGTHKNIQYF.

This clone has just a few counts. The chain carries TRBV13 and TRBJ2-7; 8 positions match TRBD1. The V segment lost 4 bases and the J segment 5 bases; nucleotides outside the gene matches: 7. Germline V lookup: CDR1 PRHDT, CDR2 FYEKMQ (reference sequence). The CDR3 runs 14 residues. CDR3 sequence: CASSSRDRSNEQYF. The CDR3 DNA reads as TGTGCCAGCAGCTCAAGGGACAGGTCAAACGAGCAGTACTTC. Full variable domain (remainder filled in from reference TRBV13 and TRBJ2-7): AAGVIQSPRHLIKEKRETATLKCYPIPRHDTVYWYQQGPGQDPQFLISFYEKMQSDKGSIPDRFSAQQFSDYHSELNMSSLELGDSALYFCASSSRDRSNEQYFGPGTRLTVT.

The CDR3 nucleotides read TGTGCCAGCAGTACTAAGGACACTGAAGCTTTCTTT. This translates into CASSTKDTEAFF. The genes are TRBV9 and TRBJ1-1; D call uncertain. The CDR3 covers 12 residues. Germline-derived CDR1 and CDR2 are SGDLS and YYNGEE. Trimming took 5 bases from V and 3 from J, leaving 8 bases between them.

This clone was counted between two and nine times. The chain couples TRBV6-5 to TRBJ2-7; 7 positions agree with TRBD1. Germline values: CDR1 MNHEY, CDR2 SVGAGI. This CDR3 is 14 amino acids long. V was clipped by 6 bases and J by 0 bases; unmatched bases: 5. The CDR3 region is CASRSQGSSYEQYF. The CDR3 DNA follows: TGTGCCAGCAGATCACAGGGGTCCTCCTACGAGCAGTACTTC.